Listed below are T cell receptor beta chains from one sample, sequenced in a study of blood T cell repertoires in COVID-19. Generated by immunoSEQ multiplex PCR, the TCRdb table keeps only in-frame clones and is missing some. The repertoire holds about 130,000 clones, with around 85% as singletons. Sequencing was performed on peripheral blood. The receptors here all came from a man aged 25-45 years with COVID-19, enrolled during active disease. CDR3s include the opening cysteine and the closing phenylalanine or tryptophan. The D gene is left open where the match is weak.

>13|TRBJ2-7|-|TRBV27
CASSLSDTYEQYF
>15|TRBJ1-6|TRBD1|TRBV2
CASRGTGVSRSPLHF
>15|TRBJ2-5|-|TRBV11-3
CASSLTSAGVETQYF
>16|TRBJ2-7|TRBD2|TRBV6-6
CASSYLTGTTYYEQYF
>14|TRBJ2-5|-|TRBV2
CASSASLYQETQYF
>16|TRBJ1-3|-|TRBV18
CASSPDIGISGNTIYF
>13|TRBJ2-7|-|TRBV5-1
CASSFSGTYEQYF
>13|TRBJ1-4|-|TRBV28
CASIGAANEKLFF
>18|TRBJ2-6|-|TRBV4-1
CASSLGQGPTSGANVLTF
>15|TRBJ2-2|-|TRBV28
CASSFKRPNTGELFF
>14|TRBJ2-7|TRBD1|TRBV6-2/TRBV6-3
CASSYRQGADEQYF
>15|TRBJ1-3|TRBD1|TRBV2
CASSERGPDGNTIYF
>14|TRBJ1-2|TRBD1|TRBV28
CASSLGTANYGYTF
>13|TRBJ2-7|TRBD1|TRBV29-1
CSVYTGESVEQYF
>15|TRBJ1-6|TRBD1|TRBV19
CASRDRGDVGSPLHF
>14|TRBJ2-2|-|TRBV6-1
CASSEIGYTGELFF
>14|TRBJ2-7|TRBD2|TRBV7-2
CASSSSGTIYEQYF
>16|TRBJ1-3|TRBD1|TRBV7-9
CASSGRTGGPGNTIYF
>14|TRBJ1-2|-|TRBV28
CASSTPTGLHGYTF
>16|TRBJ1-3|-|TRBV28
CASSFRITGRRNTIYF
>15|TRBJ1-6|-|TRBV7-2
CASSPPQSGHSPLHF
>15|TRBJ2-7|-|TRBV2
CASSLKTGPGYEQYF
>17|TRBJ1-1|TRBD1|TRBV3-1/TRBV3-2
CASSSGTGVFGNTEAFF
>15|TRBJ2-7|TRBD2|TRBV6-5
CASSYFASGSIEQYF
>14|TRBJ2-5|-|TRBV5-1
CASSLREPQETQYF
>15|TRBJ1-6|-|TRBV3-1/TRBV3-2
CASTMGEGLNSPLHF
>14|TRBJ2-7|-|TRBV28
CASSPVAVLYEQYF
>12|TRBJ2-1|-|TRBV12-3/TRBV12-4
CASSFIRNEQFF
>16|TRBJ2-5|TRBD1|TRBV5-1
CASSLPIQGALETQYF
>14|TRBJ2-3|TRBD1|TRBV6-5
CASRNRDRGDTQYF
>15|TRBJ2-7|-|TRBV7-4
CASSRYTGSSYEQYF
>15|TRBJ1-6|TRBD1|TRBV2
CASSDSGQVRGPLHF
>11|TRBJ1-2|-|TRBV5-6
CASSSVYGYTF
>15|TRBJ2-7|TRBD1|TRBV6-6
CASSYSGSPGGEQYF
>15|TRBJ1-1|TRBD1|TRBV28
CASSLQGAADTEAFF
>18|TRBJ2-3|-|TRBV10-3
CAISESEKGGRGEDTQYF
>15|TRBJ1-1|TRBD1|TRBV4-2
CASSQVDRGSTEAFF
>14|TRBJ2-5|TRBD1|TRBV28
CASSPQGYQETQYF
>14|TRBJ1-6|-|TRBV19
CATREQGHNSPLHF
>16|TRBJ2-7|TRBD2|TRBV7-8
CASSLGIWLAGDEQYF
>14|TRBJ2-5|TRBD1|TRBV5-4
CASSPRDSLPTQYF
>15|TRBJ2-2|-|TRBV28
CASSSRVESTGELFF
>14|TRBJ2-4|-|TRBV30
CAWSEGGTKNIQYF
>13|TRBJ2-7|-|TRBV5-1
CASMRAEAYEQYF
>12|TRBJ1-2|-|TRBV19
CASTRGLYGYTF
>17|TRBJ1-5|-|TRBV21-1
CASSKWDSPLSNQPQHF
>15|TRBJ2-6|-|TRBV2
CASSEDSSGANVLTF
>15|TRBJ1-3|-|TRBV5-4
CASSGDGTPGNTIYF
>15|TRBJ1-1|-|TRBV7-9
CASSLEASRGTEAFF
>17|TRBJ1-3|-|TRBV19
CASSMVLGGEGGNTIYF
>15|TRBJ2-7|TRBD2|TRBV30
CAWSDLGAGGYEQYF
>13|TRBJ2-1|-|TRBV5-1
CASRSDSYNEQFF
>15|TRBJ1-4|-|TRBV28
CASSFTGRGSEKLFF
>14|TRBJ1-1|-|TRBV10-3
CAISGSGLNTEAFF
>14|TRBJ1-3|-|TRBV5-1
CASSLSQGGNTIYF